The 11 T cell receptor beta chains below come from one sample, sequenced in a study of OX40 agonist ivuxolimab in advanced cancers. The data were produced by immunoSEQ multiplex PCR, yet TCRdb's version contains in-frame clones alone and is incomplete. The sample has roughly 48,000 clones, 65% to 85% seen once. The sample was CD4+ or CD8+ T cells sorted from blood, taken in a trial of the OX40 agonist ivuxolimab. These receptors originate from an adult with an advanced solid tumor such as melanoma, head and neck, liver or kidney cancer.

The chain joins TRBV5-8 to TRBJ1-4, with D possibly being TRBD1 (6 bases). The V and J ends lost 0 bases and 3 bases respectively, with 9 bases between them. This CDR3 is 15 amino acids long. Germline-derived CDR1 and CDR2 are SGHTS and YDEGEE. CDR3: CASSLVEGANEKLFF. As DNA, the CDR3 is TGTGCCAGCAGCTTGGTGGAGGGGGCTAATGAAAAACTGTTTTTT.

The rearrangement links TRBV7-3 to TRBJ2-4; 12 nucleotides align to TRBD2. V lost 1 base to trimming and J lost 1 base; unmatched junction nucleotides: 8. Germline V lookup: CDR1 SGHTA, CDR2 FQGTGA. The CDR3 is 19 residues long. CDR3 sequence (DNA): TGTGCCAGCAGCTTAATATTTACTAGCGGGGGGATTGCCAAAAACATTCAGTACTTC. Protein: CASSLIFTSGGIAKNIQYF.

In DNA, the CDR3 is TGTGCCAGCAGTTACTCGATGAACACTGAAGCTTTCTTT. It yields the protein CASSYSMNTEAFF. V is TRBV6-6 and J is TRBJ1-1, with D uncertain. CDR1 MNHNY and CDR2 SVGAGI come from the germline V gene (reference sequence). V lost 0 bases and J 0 bases, leaving 2 bases between the germline ends. This CDR3 comprises 13 residues.

This chain uses TRBV2 with TRBJ1-5, with D uncertain. V was cut by 2 bases and J by 6 bases, with 2 bases left in between. Looked up from germline, CDR1 is SNHLY and CDR2 is FYNNEI. The length of the CDR3 is 11 residues. The CDR3 reads CASSESQPQHF. The CDR3 DNA sequence: TGTGCCAGCAGTGAAAGTCAGCCCCAGCATTTT.

A few counts support this clone. The J gene is TRBJ1-1, the V gene TRBV7-9, with D tentatively TRBD1 (5 bases). Trimming took 0 bases from V and 1 from J, leaving 9 bases between them. This CDR3 has 15 residues. Germline CDR1 SEHNR, CDR2 FQNEAQ (reference sequence). For the CDR3, the DNA is TGTGCCAGCAGCTTAGCCGAGGGGACGAACACTGAAGCTTTCTTT. The encoded protein is CASSLAEGTNTEAFF.

In DNA, the CDR3 is TGTGCCAGCAGCTTGGCCTCGACTAGCGGAGCCTACGAGCAGTACTTC. As protein: CASSLASTSGAYEQYF. The chain links TRBV5-4 to TRBJ2-7, with 9 bases matching TRBD2. The CDR3 covers 16 residues. CDR1 is SGHNT, CDR2 YYREEE, per germline (reference sequence). With 0 bases clipped from V and 2 bases from J, the junction kept 6 bases outside the gene matches.

This clone was counted between two and nine times. The genes are TRBV4-2 and TRBJ1-4; D gene uncertain. The CDR3 has 15 residues. Germline assignment: CDR1 LGHNA and CDR2 YNFKEQ. Between the trimmed V and J ends, which lost 1 base and 7 bases, there was a span of 13 bases. The CDR3 sequence: CASSQASAKGEKLFF. The CDR3 nucleotides read TGTGCCAGCAGCCAAGCGTCAGCGAAGGGTGAAAAACTGTTTTTT.

The count of this clone is one. The gene calls are TRBV7-9 and TRBJ2-3; D is unclear. There are 16 residues in the CDR3. Germline CDR1 is SEHNR and CDR2 is FQNEAQ (reference sequence). The V end lost 6 bases, the J end lost 0 bases, and 16 bases lay between the germline ends. The CDR3 DNA sequence: TGTGCCAGCAGGGATCCCGTCCGGGCTAGCACAGATACGCAGTATTTT. Its protein is CASRDPVRASTDTQYF. Drawing the rest from reference TRBV7-9 and TRBJ2-3, the complete variable domain is DTGVSQNPRHKITKRGQNVTFRCDPISEHNRLYWYRQTLGQGPEFLTYFQNEAQLEKSRLLSDRFSAERPKGSFSTLEIQRTEQGDSAMYLCASRDPVRASTDTQYFGPGTRLTVL.

The chain is built from TRBV5-4 and TRBJ1-2; D unclear. Trimming left V 0 bases short and J 8 bases short, with 8 bases between. This CDR3 region has 12 residues. Germline CDR1 is SGHNT and CDR2 is YYREEE (reference sequence). The CDR3 loop reads CASSLAGGGYTF. For the CDR3, the DNA is TGTGCCAGCAGCTTGGCAGGAGGCGGCTACACCTTC. The entire variable domain, with the rest obtained from reference TRBV5-4 and TRBJ1-2, is as follows: ETGVTQSPTHLIKTRGQQVTLRCSSQSGHNTVSWYQQALGQGPQFIFQYYREEENGRGNFPPRFSGLQFPNYSSELNVNALELDDSALYLCASSLAGGGYTFGSGTRLTVV.

This chain uses TRBV6-5 with TRBJ1-2; D possibly corresponds to TRBD1 (6 bases). V shed 6 bases and J shed 5 bases, with 13 bases lying between them. Per the germline V gene, CDR1 is MNHEY and CDR2 is SVGAGI. The CDR3 contains 13 residues. In DNA, the CDR3 is TGTGCCAGCAGGGCACCCCAGGGGTATGGCTACACCTTC. As protein: CASRAPQGYGYTF.

The V and J genes are TRBV7-8 and TRBJ1-1, with D possibly being TRBD1 (6 bases). Germline loops: CDR1 SGHVS, CDR2 FQNEAQ. The CDR3 is 14 residues long. The V end was cut by 3 bases, the J end by 11 bases, with 19 bases between. The CDR3 loop reads CASSLATGTLVAFF. The CDR3 DNA follows: TGTGCCAGCAGCTTGGCTACAGGGACATTGGTCGCTTTCTTT.